The 19 T cell receptor beta chains reported below all come from one sample, sequenced in a study of control samples from healthy donors and cancer patients. Generated by immunoSEQ multiplex PCR, the TCRdb table keeps only in-frame clones and is missing some. The table lists roughly 18,000 clones, just over 85% of them singletons. The specimen sequenced was PBMCs. These receptors originate from a woman between 70 and 85 years old with colorectal cancer.

The chain employs TRBV7-3 and TRBJ1-3; no definite D call. Per the germline V gene, CDR1 is SGHTA and CDR2 is FQGTGA. V gave up 2 bases and J gave up 1 base, with 6 bases separating them. The CDR3 totals 14 residues. In DNA form, the CDR3 reads TGTGCCAGCAGCTTATCCAGTTCTGGAAACACCATATATTTT. Protein: CASSLSSSGNTIYF.

The chain joins TRBV6-4 to TRBJ1-1, with D uncertain. V dropped 6 bases and J dropped 1 base, with 6 bases sitting between them. Germline CDR1 MRHNA, CDR2 SNTAGT. The CDR3 is 12 amino acids. CDR3 sequence: CASRTPNTEAFF. For the CDR3, the DNA is TGTGCCAGCAGGACACCGAACACTGAAGCTTTCTTT.

The CDR3 region is CASSGSGAGTDTQYF. The CDR3 region has the DNA TGTGCCAGCAGCGGTAGCGGGGCGGGAACAGATACGCAGTATTTT. The J gene is TRBJ2-3, the V gene TRBV9, with 8 bases aligning to TRBD2. The CDR3 is 15 amino acids. With 3 bases clipped from V and 3 bases from J, the junction kept 6 bases outside the gene matches. The germline V gene has CDR1 SGDLS and CDR2 YYNGEE.

The rearrangement joins TRBV2 to TRBJ2-3; 9 bases are shared with TRBD2. The germline CDR1 and CDR2 sequences are SNHLY and FYNNEI. Trimming cost V 10 bases and J 0 bases; bases outside gene matches: 14. This CDR3 has 17 residues. CDR3: CAIGRLADRISTDTQYF. In DNA form, the CDR3 reads TGTGCCATCGGACGACTAGCGGACCGGATCAGCACAGATACGCAGTATTTT. Full variable domain (missing parts from reference TRBV2 and TRBJ2-3): EPEVTQTPSHQVTQMGQEVILRCVPISNHLYFYWYRQILGQKVEFLVSFYNNEISEKSEIFDDQFSVERPDGSNFTLKIRSTKLEDSAMYFCAIGRLADRISTDTQYFGPGTRLTVL.

This chain's CDR3 is CASSLQGEIVQPQHF. CDR3 nucleotide sequence: TGTGCCAGCAGCCTACAGGGGGAAATAGTTCAGCCCCAGCATTTT. J is TRBJ1-5 and V is TRBV5-5; TRBD1 aligns across 8 bases. V shed 4 bases, J shed 6 bases, and the junction held 9 bases outside the gene matches. The CDR3 totals 15 residues. The germline V gene encodes CDR1 SGHKS and CDR2 YYEKEE (reference sequence).

This clone has a handful of counts. This rearrangement joins TRBV19 to TRBJ1-4, with D maybe TRBD1 (5 bases). This CDR3 comprises 16 residues. Germline values: CDR1 LNHDA, CDR2 SQIVND (reference sequence). V lost 2 bases, J lost 8 bases, and 18 bases lay in between. This chain's CDR3 is CASSIRIRDRREKLFF. CDR3 DNA sequence: TGTGCCAGTAGTATAAGGATAAGGGACCGGCGGGAAAAACTGTTTTTT.

A few counts support this clone. The chain couples TRBV5-4 to TRBJ2-7, with 7 bases matching TRBD2. Germline V gene lookup returns CDR1 SGHNT and CDR2 YYREEE (reference sequence). J gave up 2 bases and V 0 bases, and 5 bases lay outside the gene matches. This CDR3 is built from 15 residues. CDR3 DNA: TGTGCCAGCAGCTTGGAGGCGGGAGCGGCCTACGAGCAGTACTTC. Translating it yields CASSLEAGAAYEQYF.

The chain is built from TRBV7-2 and TRBJ1-3; D ambiguous. Trimming stripped 1 base from V and 0 bases from J, with 7 bases between. This CDR3 has 15 residues. CDR1 and CDR2 from the germline V gene are SGHTA and FQGNSA. CDR3 sequence (DNA): TGTGCCAGCAGCTTAGAGCCAGTCTCTGGAAACACCATATATTTT. Translating gives CASSLEPVSGNTIYF.

In its sample, this clone was seen once. V is TRBV7-2 and J is TRBJ2-3; a possible D gene is TRBD2 (7 bases). The CDR3 consists of 15 residues. Trimming took 2 bases from V and 4 from J, leaving 13 bases between them. Per the germline V gene, CDR1 is SGHTA and CDR2 is FQGNSA. The CDR3 protein is CASSLRGGGADTQYF. Written as DNA, the CDR3 is TGTGCCAGCAGCTTACGAGGGGGAGGGGCAGATACGCAGTATTTT.

V gene TRBV12-5 combines with J gene TRBJ2-7, with D tentatively TRBD2 (5 bases). Germline CDR1 reads LGHNT; CDR2 reads FRNRAP. CDR3 size: 14 residues. V shed 5 bases and J shed 4 bases, with 15 bases lying between them. The CDR3 sequence: CASGPREAIYEQYF. The CDR3 nucleotides read TGTGCTAGTGGTCCCCGGGAAGCCATTTACGAGCAGTACTTC. Full variable domain (remainder filled in from reference TRBV12-5 and TRBJ2-7): DARVTQTPRHKVTEMGQEVTMRCQPILGHNTVFWYRQTMMQGLELLAYFRNRAPLDDSGMPKDRFSAEMPDATLATLKIQPSEPRDSAVYFCASGPREAIYEQYFGPGTRLTVT.

The chain recombines TRBV27 with TRBJ2-3, with D perhaps TRBD1 or TRBD2 (5 bases each). Germline V gives CDR1 MNHEY, CDR2 SMNVEV (reference sequence). CDR3 length: 16 amino acids. The germline V and J ends were trimmed by 5 bases and 3 bases, with 18 bases remaining between them. Here the CDR3 reads CASSPGDAGPTDTQYF. In DNA, the CDR3 is TGTGCCAGCAGTCCCGGGGACGCCGGACCGACAGATACGCAGTATTTT.

This rearrangement joins TRBV19 to TRBJ2-7; 12 bases agree with TRBD2. The CDR3 contains 16 residues. Trimming took 3 bases from V and 2 from J; bases not matched to a gene: 5. The germline V gene encodes CDR1 LNHDA and CDR2 SQIVND (reference sequence). The CDR3 loop is CASSIAASGRAYEQYF. CDR3 in DNA: TGTGCCAGTAGTATCGCCGCTAGCGGGAGGGCCTACGAGCAGTACTTC.

This clone was found once. The chain carries TRBV4-1 and TRBJ1-2; no definite D call. The V end lost 1 base, the J end lost 6 bases, and 12 bases lay between the germline ends. Germline-derived CDR1 and CDR2 are MGHRA and YSYEKL. The CDR3 sequence is 14 residues long. The CDR3 sequence is CASSQVGRNNGYTF. Written as DNA, the CDR3 is TGCGCCAGCAGCCAAGTCGGCAGGAATAATGGCTACACCTTC.

The chain combines TRBV7-9 with TRBJ2-7; D ambiguous. The CDR3 covers 12 residues. Trimming pared 0 bases from V and 7 bases from J, leaving 7 bases between. Germline V gene data show CDR1 as SEHNR and CDR2 as FQNEAQ (reference sequence). The CDR3 DNA is TGTGCCAGCAGCTTAGCGATGAGAGAGCAGTACTTC. It codes for CASSLAMREQYF.

This chain uses TRBV4-1 with TRBJ1-1, with no clear D. V gave up 1 base and J gave up 5 bases, with 17 bases separating them. Germline CDR1 and CDR2: MGHRA and YSYEKL. The CDR3 is made up of 16 amino acids. The chain's CDR3 is CASSQVGKGLITEAFF. The CDR3 DNA sequence: TGCGCCAGCAGCCAAGTCGGTAAAGGGCTGATAACTGAAGCTTTCTTT.

The V and J genes are TRBV4-3 and TRBJ2-1; TRBD1 is a possible D gene (6 bases). Germline CDR1 and CDR2: LGHNA and YSLEER. CDR3 size: 16 residues. The V gene lost 0 bases and the J gene lost 9 bases, with 18 bases spanning the gap. CDR3 sequence reads: CASSQDFGRVGGEQFF. Here the CDR3 DNA reads TGCGCCAGCAGCCAAGATTTCGGGCGAGTAGGGGGTGAGCAGTTCTTC.

The J gene is TRBJ2-7, the V gene TRBV15; 8 nucleotides align to TRBD2. V trimming: 8 bases; J trimming: 5 bases; junction bases outside the gene matches: 8. Germline CDR1 LNHNV, CDR2 YYDKDF (reference sequence). CDR3 length: 13 amino acids. CDR3 sequence: CATARGGVDEQYF. CDR3 nucleotides: TGTGCCACCGCCCGGGGGGGCGTCGACGAGCAGTACTTC.

The V gene is TRBV6-2 or TRBV6-3, the J gene TRBJ2-3, with 10 bases that match TRBD2. CDR3 length: 16 residues. V trimming: 5 bases; J trimming: 2 bases; junction bases outside the gene matches: 7. Germline loops: CDR1 MNHEY, CDR2 SVGEGT. CDR3 nucleotides: TGTGCCAGCAGTGATCCTAGCGGGAGATTCACAGATACGCAGTATTTT. It specifies CASSDPSGRFTDTQYF.

The chain joins TRBV4-1 to TRBJ2-4; TRBD1 agrees at 9 bases. J lost 6 bases, V lost 4 bases, and 7 bases had no gene match. The CDR3 spans 15 residues. Germline V gene lookup returns CDR1 MGHRA and CDR2 YSYEKL. This CDR3 is CASSLEGTGINIQYF. Here the CDR3 DNA reads TGCGCCAGCAGCCTGGAAGGGACAGGGATAAACATTCAGTACTTC.